This TCR beta chain appears in the sequencing data of a study of blood T cell repertoires in COVID-19. This clone was seen a few times. The length of the CDR3 is 15 residues. Trimming took off 0 bases at V and 8 bases at J, with 16 bases between the two ends. Looked up from germline, CDR1 is SGHTA and CDR2 is FQGNSA. In the original processing: Estimation of nucleated cell counts was performed using reference gene primer amplification. Some clones are missing from TCRdb's copy, which holds only in-frame ones; the method was immunoSEQ multiplex PCR. From that table come the V and J calls and clone size; the DNA was used to work out D and trimming. The repertoire includes around 240,000 clones, 75% to 85% of them detected once, and 1.4% sits in the top ten.

The receptor was derived from a woman aged 40 to 55 who had recovered from COVID-19. The sample comprised peripheral blood. This rearrangement joins TRBV7-2 to TRBJ1-1; D gene unclear. CDR3 amino acids: CASSLALGQTKEAFF. CDR3 sequence (DNA): TGTGCCAGCAGCTTAGCGTTGGGTCAGACAAAAGAAGCTTTCTTT.